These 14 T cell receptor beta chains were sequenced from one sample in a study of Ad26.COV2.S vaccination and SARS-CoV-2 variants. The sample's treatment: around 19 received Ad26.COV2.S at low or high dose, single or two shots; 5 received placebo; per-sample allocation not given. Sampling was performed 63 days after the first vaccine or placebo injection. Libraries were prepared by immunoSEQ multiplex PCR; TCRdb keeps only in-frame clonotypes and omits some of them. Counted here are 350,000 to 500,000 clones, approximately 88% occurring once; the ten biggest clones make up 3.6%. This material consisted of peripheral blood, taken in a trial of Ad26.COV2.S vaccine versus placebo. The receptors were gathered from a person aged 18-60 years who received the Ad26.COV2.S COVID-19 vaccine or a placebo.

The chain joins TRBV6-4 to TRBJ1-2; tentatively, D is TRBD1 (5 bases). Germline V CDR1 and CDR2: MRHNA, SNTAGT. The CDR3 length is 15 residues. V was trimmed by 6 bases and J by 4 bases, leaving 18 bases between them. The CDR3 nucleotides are TGTGCCAGCAGCCCGTTTTTTGGGGGTGGCTATGGCTACACCTTC. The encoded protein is CASSPFFGGGYGYTF.

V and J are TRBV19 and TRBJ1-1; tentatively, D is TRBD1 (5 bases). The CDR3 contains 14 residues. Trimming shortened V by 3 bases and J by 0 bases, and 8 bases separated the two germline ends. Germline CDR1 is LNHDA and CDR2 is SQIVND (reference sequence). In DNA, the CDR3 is TGTGCCAGTAGTATTGGGGGTGTGAACACTGAAGCTTTCTTT. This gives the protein CASSIGGVNTEAFF.

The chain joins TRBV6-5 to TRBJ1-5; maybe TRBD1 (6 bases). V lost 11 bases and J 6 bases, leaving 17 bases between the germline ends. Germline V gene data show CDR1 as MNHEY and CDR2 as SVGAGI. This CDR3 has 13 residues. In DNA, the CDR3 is TGTGCCGGGACAAACAGGGCCCTTCAGCCCCAGCATTTT. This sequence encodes CAGTNRALQPQHF.

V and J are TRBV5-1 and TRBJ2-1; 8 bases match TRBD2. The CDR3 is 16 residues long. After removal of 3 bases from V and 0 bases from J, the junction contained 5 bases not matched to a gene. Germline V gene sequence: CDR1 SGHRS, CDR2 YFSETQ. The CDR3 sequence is CASSSRAGDSYNEQFF. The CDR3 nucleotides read TGCGCCAGCAGCTCGAGAGCGGGGGACTCCTACAATGAGCAGTTCTTC.

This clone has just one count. CDR3 amino acids: CAARSADTQYF. Here the CDR3 DNA reads TGTGCCGCTCGTTCGGCAGATACGCAGTATTTT. This chain links TRBV12-3 or TRBV12-4 with TRBJ2-3; D is ambiguous. The CDR3 length is 11 residues. V lost 11 bases and J lost 4, with 10 bases in between.

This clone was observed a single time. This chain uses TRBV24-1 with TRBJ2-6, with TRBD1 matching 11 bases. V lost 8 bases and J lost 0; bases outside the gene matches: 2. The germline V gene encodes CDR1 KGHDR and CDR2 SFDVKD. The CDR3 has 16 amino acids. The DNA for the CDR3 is TGTGCCACCAAAGGGACAGGGGGCTCTGGGGCCAACGTCCTGACTTTC. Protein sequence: CATKGTGGSGANVLTF.

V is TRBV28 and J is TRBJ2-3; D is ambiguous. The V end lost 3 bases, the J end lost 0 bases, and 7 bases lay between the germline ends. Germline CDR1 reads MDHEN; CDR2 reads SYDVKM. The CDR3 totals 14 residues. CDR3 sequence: CASSLRSSTDTQYF. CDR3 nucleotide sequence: TGTGCCAGCAGTTTGCGGTCTAGCACAGATACGCAGTATTTT.

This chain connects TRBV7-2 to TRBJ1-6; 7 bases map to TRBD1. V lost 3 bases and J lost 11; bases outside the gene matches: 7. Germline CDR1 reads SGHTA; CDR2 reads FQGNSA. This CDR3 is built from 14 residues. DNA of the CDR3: TGTGCCAGCAGCTTGCGACAGGGTACACCACCCCTCCACTTT. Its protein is CASSLRQGTPPLHF.

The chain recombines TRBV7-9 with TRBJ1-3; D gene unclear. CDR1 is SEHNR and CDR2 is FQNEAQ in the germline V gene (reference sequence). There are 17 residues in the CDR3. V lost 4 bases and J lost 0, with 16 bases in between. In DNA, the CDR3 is TGTGCCAGCAGCTCCAAGGGCTCACGGGGCTCTGGAAACACCATATATTTT. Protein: CASSSKGSRGSGNTIYF.

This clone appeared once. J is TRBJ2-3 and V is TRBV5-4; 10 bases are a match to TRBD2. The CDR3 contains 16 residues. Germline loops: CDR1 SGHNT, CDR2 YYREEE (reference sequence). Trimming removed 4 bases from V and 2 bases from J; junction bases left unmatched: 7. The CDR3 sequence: CASSHPSGGPTDTQYF. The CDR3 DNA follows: TGTGCCAGCAGCCACCCTAGCGGGGGACCCACAGATACGCAGTATTTT.

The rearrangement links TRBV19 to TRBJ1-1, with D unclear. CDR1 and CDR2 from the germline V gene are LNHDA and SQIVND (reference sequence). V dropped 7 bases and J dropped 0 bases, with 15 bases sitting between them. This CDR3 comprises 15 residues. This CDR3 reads CASTPVTTLNTEAFF. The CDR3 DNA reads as TGTGCCAGTACCCCGGTGACAACTTTGAACACTGAAGCTTTCTTT.

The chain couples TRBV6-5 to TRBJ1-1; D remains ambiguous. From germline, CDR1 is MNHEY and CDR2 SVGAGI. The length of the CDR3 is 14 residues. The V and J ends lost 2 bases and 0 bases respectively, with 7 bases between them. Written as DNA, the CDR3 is TGTGCCAGCAGTTACGGGCTATTGAACACTGAAGCTTTCTTT. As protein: CASSYGLLNTEAFF.

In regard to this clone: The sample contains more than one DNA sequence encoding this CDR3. DNA for the CDR3: TGCGCCAGCAGCTTGGAAGGGAGTAGCAATCAGCCCCAGCATTTT. Translation: CASSLEGSSNQPQHF. V is TRBV5-1 and J is TRBJ1-5; D call uncertain. Trimming pared 0 bases from V and 0 bases from J, leaving 7 bases between. Germline CDR1 and CDR2: SGHRS and YFSETQ. This CDR3 contains 15 residues.

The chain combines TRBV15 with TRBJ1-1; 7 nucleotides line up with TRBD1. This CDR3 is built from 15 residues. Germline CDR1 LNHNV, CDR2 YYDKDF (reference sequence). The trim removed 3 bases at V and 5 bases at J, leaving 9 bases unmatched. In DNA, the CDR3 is TGTGCCACCAGCAGTCATTGGCAGGGGGGGACTGAAGCTTTCTTT. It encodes CATSSHWQGGTEAFF.